This TCR beta chain was obtained from a study of T cells in Graves' hyperthyroidism and ophthalmopathy. This clonotype was observed at least ten times. Its antigen remains unknown. The PBMCs were sourced from fresh peripheral blood (approximately 9 ml). Regarding the study as a whole: Ophthalmopathy was identified by the model a median approximately 6.4 months ahead of onset. From stable hyperthyroidism, ophthalmopathy was set apart by a 13 V-J model.

Amplified regions were TCR beta CDR3 sequences from RNA transcripts. Primed by the HTBI set, a first-round RT-PCR was run on the TCR CDR3. TCRdb processed the multiplex PCR reads anew with MiXCR; each CDR3 protein has one entry. The repertoire includes roughly 350,000 distinct CDR3 sequences, around 15% of them detected once, and roughly 35% sits in the top ten. This CDR3 is built from 17 residues. The germline V and J ends were trimmed by 6 bases and 2 bases, with 23 bases remaining between them. CDR1 is DFQATT, CDR2 SNEGSKA, per germline (reference sequence). The sample taken for sequencing was blood. The origin of this receptor is a woman in her forties with Graves' ophthalmopathy. The chain combines TRBV20-1 with TRBJ2-1; possible D gene TRBD1, 6 bases. CDR3 loop: CSAAGDLKTGAYNEQFF. The CDR3 bases are TGCAGTGCGGCAGGGGATCTAAAGACTGGGGCCTACAATGAGCAGTTCTTC.